This T cell receptor (beta chain) was documented in a study of shared clonotypes between healthy human individuals. Study as a whole: Sampling drew on donors who were two women and a few men aged 18 to 49.

Study-wide points: Non-shared clonotypes showed lower generation probabilities than clonotypes common to all four donors.

TCRdb's table, derived via immunoSEQ multiplex PCR, lists solely in-frame clones and lacks some. This table has about 1.5 million clones, roughly 98% appearing once. With regard to this clone: No antigen is known for it.

The germline gives CDR1 SGHRS, CDR2 YFSETQ. Trimming took 1 base from V and 2 from J; bases not matched to a gene: 6. The CDR3 spans 16 residues. This TCR was sampled from a man aged 25 to 45 in good health. The chain has TRBV5-1 and TRBJ2-7; 10 positions agree with TRBD2. The sample taken for sequencing was naive CD4+ T cells sorted from blood. Subset defined: CD45RA+ positively selected. This CDR3 reads CASSLYASGRAYEQYF. CDR3 nucleotides: TGCGCCAGCAGCTTGTACGCTAGCGGGAGAGCCTACGAGCAGTACTTC.